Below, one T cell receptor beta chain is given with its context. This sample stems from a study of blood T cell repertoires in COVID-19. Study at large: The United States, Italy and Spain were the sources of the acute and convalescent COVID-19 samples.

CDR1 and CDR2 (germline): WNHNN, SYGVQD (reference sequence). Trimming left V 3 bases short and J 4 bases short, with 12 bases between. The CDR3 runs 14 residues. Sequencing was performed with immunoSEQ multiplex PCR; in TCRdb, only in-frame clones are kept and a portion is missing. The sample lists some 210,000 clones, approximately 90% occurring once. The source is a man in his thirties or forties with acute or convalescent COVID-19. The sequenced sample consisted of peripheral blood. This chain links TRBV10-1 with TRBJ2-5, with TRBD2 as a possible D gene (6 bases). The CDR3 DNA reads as TGCGCCAGCAGTGATCCCAAAGCGGGAGAGACCCAGTACTTC. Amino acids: CASSDPKAGETQYF.